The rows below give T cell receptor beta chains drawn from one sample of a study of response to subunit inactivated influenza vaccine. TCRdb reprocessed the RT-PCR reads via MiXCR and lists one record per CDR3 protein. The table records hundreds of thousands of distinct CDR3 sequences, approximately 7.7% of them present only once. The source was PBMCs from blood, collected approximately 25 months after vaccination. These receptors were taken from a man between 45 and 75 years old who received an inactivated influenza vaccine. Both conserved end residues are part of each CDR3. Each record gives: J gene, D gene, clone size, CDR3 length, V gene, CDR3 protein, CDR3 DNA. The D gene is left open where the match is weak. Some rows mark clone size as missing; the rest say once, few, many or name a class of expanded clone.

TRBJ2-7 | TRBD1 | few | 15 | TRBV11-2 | CASSLAGTVSYEQYF | TGTGCCAGCAGCTTAGCCGGGACAGTCTCCTACGAGCAGTACTTC
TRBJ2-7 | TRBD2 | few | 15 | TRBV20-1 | CSARRWGAGAYEQYF | TGCAGTGCTAGACGGTGGGGTGCGGGAGCCTACGAGCAGTACTTC
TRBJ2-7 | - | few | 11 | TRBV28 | CASTTGYEQYF | TGTGCCAGCACCACCGGCTACGAGCAGTACTTC
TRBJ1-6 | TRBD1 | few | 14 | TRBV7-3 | CASSVSGGGSPLHF | TGTGCCAGCAGCGTATCAGGGGGGGGATCACCCCTCCACTTT
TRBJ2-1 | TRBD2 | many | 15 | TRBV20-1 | CSALGRLAGFNEQFF | TGCAGTGCTCTGGGTAGACTAGCGGGATTCAATGAGCAGTTCTTC
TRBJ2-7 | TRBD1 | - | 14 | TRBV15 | CATSRDPGGYEQYF | TGTGCCACCAGCAGAGACCCAGGGGGCTACGAGCAGTACTTC
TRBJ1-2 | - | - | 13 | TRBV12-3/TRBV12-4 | CASSSIRNYGYTF | TGTGCCAGCAGTTCGATCAGGAACTATGGCTACACCTTC
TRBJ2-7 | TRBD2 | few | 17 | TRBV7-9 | CASSLVGTSGTHYEQYF | TGTGCCAGCAGCTTAGTCGGGACTAGCGGGACGCACTACGAGCAGTACTTC
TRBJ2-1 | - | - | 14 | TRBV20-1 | CSASGNTFYNEQFF | TGCAGTGCTAGCGGTAATACATTCTACAATGAGCAGTTCTTC
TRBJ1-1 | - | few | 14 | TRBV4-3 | CASSQDLKGAEAFF | TGCGCCAGCAGCCAAGATCTCAAGGGTGCTGAAGCTTTCTTT
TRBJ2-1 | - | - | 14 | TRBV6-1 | CASSEGQIYNEQFF | TGTGCCAGCAGTGAGGGTCAGATATACAATGAGCAGTTCTTC
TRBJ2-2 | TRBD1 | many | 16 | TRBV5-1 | CASSTGTADNTGELFF | TGCGCCAGCAGCACAGGGACAGCGGACAACACCGGGGAGCTGTTTTTT
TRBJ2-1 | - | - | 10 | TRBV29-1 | CSVGLSEQFF | TGCAGCGTTGGTCTCAGTGAGCAGTTCTTC
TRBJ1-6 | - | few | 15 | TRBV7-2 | CASSLVRDWNSPLHF | TGTGCCAGCAGCTTAGTCCGGGACTGGAATTCACCCCTCCACTTT
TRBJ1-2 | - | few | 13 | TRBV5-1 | CASGPPGGSGYTF | TGCGCCAGCGGACCGCCGGGGGGCAGTGGCTACACCTTC
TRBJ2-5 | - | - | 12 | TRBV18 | CASSPQTETQYF | TGTGCCAGCTCACCCCAAACGGAGACCCAGTACTTC
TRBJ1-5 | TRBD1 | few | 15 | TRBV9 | CASSVGQGDAQPQHF | TGTGCCAGCAGCGTAGGTCAGGGGGATGCTCAGCCCCAGCATTTT
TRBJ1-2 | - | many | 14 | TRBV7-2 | CASSLVAPNYGYTF | TGTGCCAGCAGCTTAGTGGCACCGAACTATGGCTACACCTTC
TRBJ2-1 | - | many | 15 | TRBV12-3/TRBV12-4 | CASQTGTSSYNEQFF | TGTGCCAGCCAAACCGGGACTTCGAGCTACAATGAGCAGTTCTTC
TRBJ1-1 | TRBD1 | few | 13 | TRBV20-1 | CSASFGQGTEAFF | TGCAGTGCTAGCTTCGGACAGGGGACTGAAGCTTTCTTT
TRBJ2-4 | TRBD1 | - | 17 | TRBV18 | CASSPGGTALAKNIQYF | TGTGCCAGCTCGCCCGGTGGGACAGCTCTAGCCAAAAACATTCAGTACTTC
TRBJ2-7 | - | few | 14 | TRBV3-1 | CASSQTGTVYEQYF | TGTGCCAGCAGCCAGACGGGGACGGTCTACGAGCAGTACTTC
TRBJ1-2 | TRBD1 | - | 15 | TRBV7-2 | CASSSGQGVRDGYTF | TGTGCCAGCAGCTCAGGGCAGGGGGTACGCGATGGCTACACCTTC
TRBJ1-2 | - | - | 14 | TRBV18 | CASSLGQQYYGYTF | TGTGCCAGCTCACTAGGACAGCAATACTATGGCTACACCTTC
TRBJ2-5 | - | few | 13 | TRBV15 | CATSRGYKETQYF | TGTGCCACCAGCAGAGGATACAAGGAGACCCAGTACTTC
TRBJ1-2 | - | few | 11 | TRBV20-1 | CSAREAHGYTF | TGCAGTGCTAGAGAGGCACATGGCTACACCTTC
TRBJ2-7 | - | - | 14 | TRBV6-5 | CASSYSSQRGEQYF | TGTGCCAGCAGTTACTCGTCTCAACGTGGGGAGCAGTACTTC
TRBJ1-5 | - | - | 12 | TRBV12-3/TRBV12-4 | CASSLAQQPQHF | TGTGCCAGCAGTTTAGCGCAACAGCCCCAGCATTTT
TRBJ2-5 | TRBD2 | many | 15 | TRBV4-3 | CASSLSGGSQETQYF | TGCGCCAGCAGCCTTAGCGGGGGGTCCCAAGAGACCCAGTACTTC
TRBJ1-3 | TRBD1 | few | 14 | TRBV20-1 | CSATTGGSGNTIYF | TGCAGTGCCACGACAGGGGGCTCTGGAAACACCATATATTTT
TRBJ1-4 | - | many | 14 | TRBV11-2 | CASSFVQSNEKLFF | TGTGCCAGCAGCTTTGTTCAGTCTAATGAAAAACTGTTTTTT
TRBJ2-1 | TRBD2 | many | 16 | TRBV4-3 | CASSQGGLAGALRQFF | TGCGCCAGCAGCCAAGGTGGGCTAGCGGGAGCTTTACGACAGTTCTTC
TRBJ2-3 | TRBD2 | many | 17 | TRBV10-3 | CAISPGLAGVSTDTQYF | TGTGCCATCAGCCCGGGACTAGCGGGGGTTTCCACAGATACGCAGTATTTT
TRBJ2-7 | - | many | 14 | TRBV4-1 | CASSQGAGVLEQYF | TGCGCCAGCAGCCAAGGGGCAGGGGTTCTTGAGCAGTACTTC
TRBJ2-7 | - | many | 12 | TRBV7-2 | CASSLTGHEQYF | TGTGCCAGCAGCTTAACAGGGCACGAGCAGTACTTC
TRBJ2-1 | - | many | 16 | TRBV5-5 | CASSYPGTRTYNEQFF | TGTGCCAGCAGCTACCCAGGGACCCGGACGTACAATGAGCAGTTCTTC
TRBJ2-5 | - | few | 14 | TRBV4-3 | CASSQGPYGETQYF | TGCGCCAGCAGCCAAGGGCCCTATGGTGAGACCCAGTACTTC
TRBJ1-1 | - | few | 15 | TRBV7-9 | CASSRNGIGDTEAFF | TGTGCCAGCAGCCGTAATGGGATAGGGGACACTGAAGCTTTCTTT
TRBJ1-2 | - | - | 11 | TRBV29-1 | CSVEDYGGYTF | TGCAGCGTTGAAGATTACGGTGGCTACACCTTC
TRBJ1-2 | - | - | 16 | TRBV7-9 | CASSIMTGTRNYGYTF | TGTGCCAGCAGCATCATGACCGGGACGAGAAACTATGGCTACACCTTC
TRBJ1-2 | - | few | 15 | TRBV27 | CASSLGGPANYGYTF | TGTGCCAGCAGTTTAGGAGGGCCAGCTAACTATGGCTACACCTTC
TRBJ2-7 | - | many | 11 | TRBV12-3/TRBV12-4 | CASSSSFWQYF | TGTGCCAGCAGCAGTTCCTTCTGGCAGTACTTC
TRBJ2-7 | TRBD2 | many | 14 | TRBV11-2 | CASSYAGGSYEQYF | TGTGCCAGCAGCTACGCGGGGGGATCCTACGAGCAGTACTTC
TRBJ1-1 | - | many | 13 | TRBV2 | CASSDARGTEAFF | TGTGCCAGCAGTGACGCGCGGGGCACTGAAGCTTTCTTT
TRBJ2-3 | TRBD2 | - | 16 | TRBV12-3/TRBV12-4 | CASSSAAGEKTDTQYF | TGTGCCAGCAGTTCGGCAGCGGGAGAAAAAACAGATACGCAGTATTTT